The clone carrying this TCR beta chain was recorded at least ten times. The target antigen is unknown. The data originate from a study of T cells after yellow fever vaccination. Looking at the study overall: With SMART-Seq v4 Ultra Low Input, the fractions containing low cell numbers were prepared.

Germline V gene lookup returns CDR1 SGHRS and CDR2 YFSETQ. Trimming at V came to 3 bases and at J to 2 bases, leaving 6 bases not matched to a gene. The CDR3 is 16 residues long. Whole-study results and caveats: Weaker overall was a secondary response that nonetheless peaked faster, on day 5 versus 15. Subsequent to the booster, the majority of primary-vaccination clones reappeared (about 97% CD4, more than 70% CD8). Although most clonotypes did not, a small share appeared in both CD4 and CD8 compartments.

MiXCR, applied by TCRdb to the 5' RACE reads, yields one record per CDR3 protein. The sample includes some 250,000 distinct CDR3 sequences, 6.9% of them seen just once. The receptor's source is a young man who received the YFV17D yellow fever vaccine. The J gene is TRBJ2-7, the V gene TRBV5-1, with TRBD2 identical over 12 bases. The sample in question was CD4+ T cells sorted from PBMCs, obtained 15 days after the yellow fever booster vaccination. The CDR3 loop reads CASSSLRTSGTYEQYF. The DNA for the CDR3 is TGCGCCAGCAGCTCCCTCCGGACTAGCGGGACCTACGAGCAGTACTTC.